These 31 T cell receptor beta chains were sequenced from one sample in a study of blood T cell repertoires in COVID-19. The assay was immunoSEQ multiplex PCR, and TCRdb's table has in-frame clones only and misses some. The table records 80,000 to 100,000 clones, about 80% of them present only once. Sequenced sample: peripheral blood. These receptor sequences come from a human donor in a cohort sampled during active COVID-19.

The chain recombines TRBV30 with TRBJ2-5, with 9 bases fitting TRBD2. Trimming cost V 0 bases and J 6 bases; bases outside gene matches: 14. CDR3 length equals 17 residues. The germline gives CDR1 GTSNPN, CDR2 SVGIG (reference sequence). The CDR3 loop is CAWSVHSRSGSGKTQYF. The CDR3 coding sequence is TGTGCCTGGAGTGTACACTCTCGTAGCGGGAGCGGAAAGACCCAGTACTTC.

A few counts support this clone. The rearrangement joins TRBV9 to TRBJ1-4; D gene ambiguous. The CDR3 covers 13 residues. CDR1 SGDLS and CDR2 YYNGEE come from the germline V gene. V was cut by 4 bases and J by 5 bases, with 9 bases left in between. The CDR3 DNA reads TGTGCCAGCAGCCCCGGAGGGAATGAAAAACTGTTTTTT. It specifies CASSPGGNEKLFF.

This chain links TRBV10-3 with TRBJ2-7, with 7 positions matching TRBD1. V gave up 4 bases and J gave up 5 bases; unmatched junction bases: 5. CDR1 ENHRY and CDR2 SYGVKD come from the germline V gene. The CDR3 length is 13 residues. CDR3 DNA sequence: TGTGCCATCAGTGTGGACAGGAGAAACGAGCAGTACTTC. This gives the protein CAISVDRRNEQYF.

This chain links TRBV30 with TRBJ1-3; D is ambiguous. Germline CDR1 and CDR2: GTSNPN and SVGIG (reference sequence). The CDR3 spans 14 residues. V lost 0 bases to trimming and J lost 1 base, with 7 bases between them. CDR3 nucleotides: TGTGCCTGGAGTGTACCGGGTTCTGGAAACACCATATATTTT. Encoded protein: CAWSVPGSGNTIYF.

This chain uses TRBV7-2 with TRBJ1-1; D remains unclear. Germline-derived CDR1 and CDR2 are SGHTA and FQGNSA. This CDR3 contains 14 residues. V dropped 4 bases and J dropped 5 bases, with 14 bases sitting between them. The CDR3 region has the DNA TGTGCCAGCAGCTCTCAAGTCGGGAGGACTGAAGCTTTCTTT. It yields the protein CASSSQVGRTEAFF. The complete variable domain, with remaining parts taken from reference TRBV7-2 and TRBJ1-1, reads GAGVSQSPSNKVTEKGKDVELRCDPISGHTALYWYRQSLGQGLEFLIYFQGNSAPDKSGLPSDRFSAERTGGSVSTLTIQRTQQEDSAVYLCASSSQVGRTEAFFGQGTRLTVV.

This clone was seen a few times. The gene calls are TRBV7-9 and TRBJ1-1, with TRBD1 identical over 9 bases. Germline V lookup: CDR1 SEHNR, CDR2 FQNEAQ (reference sequence). Trimming removed 5 bases from V and 0 bases from J; junction bases left unmatched: 7. The CDR3 has 16 residues. Written as DNA, the CDR3 is TGTGCCAGCAGCCACCTTGACAGGGGGGTGAACACTGAAGCTTTCTTT. Protein: CASSHLDRGVNTEAFF.

The J gene is TRBJ1-1, the V gene TRBV4-2; 11 positions agree with TRBD1. The trim removed 3 bases at V and 4 bases at J, leaving 7 bases unmatched. The CDR3 has 16 amino acids. Germline CDR1 reads LGHNA; CDR2 reads YNFKEQ. The CDR3 bases are TGTGCCAGCAGCCAGGGGGGGACAGGGGGTCCCACTGAAGCTTTCTTT. It encodes CASSQGGTGGPTEAFF.

The chain is built from TRBV28 and TRBJ1-4; TRBD1 aligns across 9 bases. CDR3 length: 14 residues. Per the germline V gene, CDR1 is MDHEN and CDR2 is SYDVKM. J lost 5 bases, V lost 4 bases, and 2 bases had no gene match. CDR3 amino acids: CASSSQGANEKLFF. As DNA, the CDR3 is TGTGCCAGCAGTTCACAGGGGGCAAATGAAAAACTGTTTTTT.

This chain uses TRBV5-5 with TRBJ1-4; D is undetermined. This CDR3 is 15 amino acids long. Germline assignment: CDR1 SGHKS and CDR2 YYEKEE (reference sequence). V was pared by 3 bases and J by 3 bases, with 12 bases between. CDR3 nucleotide sequence: TGTGCCAGCAGCTGGACGGGAGGTCCTAATGAAAAACTGTTTTTT. Amino acids: CASSWTGGPNEKLFF.

The genes are TRBV19 and TRBJ1-6, with TRBD1 matching over 8 bases. Trimming removed 3 bases from V and 10 bases from J; junction bases left unmatched: 5. Germline CDR1 LNHDA, CDR2 SQIVND (reference sequence). The CDR3 sequence is 14 residues long. The CDR3 here is CASSMTGVRSPLHF. The CDR3 nucleotides read TGTGCCAGTAGTATGACAGGGGTTCGCTCACCCCTCCACTTT.

This chain connects TRBV4-1 to TRBJ2-7, with 8 bases lining up with TRBD1. CDR1 and CDR2 (germline): MGHRA, YSYEKL. V gave up 0 bases and J gave up 6 bases; unmatched junction bases: 7. This CDR3 has 15 amino acids. The CDR3 DNA reads TGCGCCAGCAGCCAAGAAGGACAGGGTGTTGGCGAGCAGTACTTC. This codes for CASSQEGQGVGEQYF.

This clone was observed a handful of times. This chain joins TRBV3-1 (or the pseudogene TRBV3-2) and TRBJ1-3; D is possibly TRBD1 (6 bases). Germline V gives CDR1 LGHDT, CDR2 YNNKEL (reference sequence). The CDR3 is made up of 14 amino acids. Trimming left V 3 bases short and J 4 bases short, with 10 bases between. CDR3 DNA sequence: TGTGCCAGCAGCCAGGGGGCGGAAGGAAACACCATATATTTT. Its translation: CASSQGAEGNTIYF.

This clone turned up a few times. The V call is TRBV3-1 (or the pseudogene TRBV3-2), the J call TRBJ1-2; the D is unclear. CDR3 length: 13 residues. Trimming shortened V by 5 bases and J by 7 bases, and 14 bases separated the two germline ends. Germline V CDR1 and CDR2: LGHDT, YNNKEL (reference sequence). The CDR3 is CASSLEGSLGYTF. CDR3 nucleotide sequence: TGTGCCAGCAGCTTAGAGGGCTCCCTTGGCTACACCTTC.

The chain carries TRBV4-2 and TRBJ2-6, with D perhaps matching TRBD2 (5 bases). Trimming removed 0 bases from V and 4 bases from J, with 10 bases in between. The length of the CDR3 is 16 residues. CDR1 LGHNA and CDR2 YNFKEQ come from the germline V gene. The CDR3: CASSQEVRGGANVLTF. Here the CDR3 DNA reads TGTGCCAGCAGCCAAGAGGTGAGAGGGGGGGCCAACGTCCTGACTTTC.

This clone has only one observation. The V call is TRBV7-9, the J call TRBJ1-5, with 8 positions matching TRBD1. From germline, CDR1 is SEHNR and CDR2 FQNEAQ (reference sequence). This CDR3 contains 15 residues. J gave up 3 bases and V 5 bases, and 6 bases lay outside the gene matches. The CDR3 reads CASSAGTGFNQPQHF. The CDR3 DNA is TGTGCCAGCAGCGCTGGGACAGGATTCAATCAGCCCCAGCATTTT. Supplemented by reference TRBV7-9 and TRBJ1-5, the full variable domain reads DTGVSQNPRHKITKRGQNVTFRCDPISEHNRLYWYRQTLGQGPEFLTYFQNEAQLEKSRLLSDRFSAERPKGSFSTLEIQRTEQGDSAMYLCASSAGTGFNQPQHFGDGTRLSIL.

The chain couples TRBV10-2 to TRBJ2-3; tentative D call: TRBD2 (5 bases). The CDR3 covers 14 residues. Trimming pared 8 bases from V and 5 bases from J, leaving 17 bases between. Per germline, CDR1 WSHSY and CDR2 SAAADI. CDR3 in amino acids: CASQRWSVRDTQYF. The CDR3 DNA reads TGCGCCAGCCAGCGGTGGAGTGTCAGAGATACGCAGTATTTT.

This clone showed up just a few times. J is TRBJ1-1 and V is TRBV5-6; D gene ambiguous. The CDR3 runs to 15 residues. Trimming took off 0 bases at V and 4 bases at J, with 13 bases between the two ends. Germline CDR1 reads SGHDT; CDR2 reads YYEEEE. The CDR3 is CASSLGSGLGTEAFF. As DNA, the CDR3 is TGTGCCAGCAGCTTGGGTTCTGGGCTGGGCACTGAAGCTTTCTTT. Together with reference TRBV5-6 and TRBJ1-1, the CDR3 gives the full variable domain: DAGVTQSPTHLIKTRGQQVTLRCSPKSGHDTVSWYQQALGQGPQFIFQYYEEEERQRGNFPDRFSGHQFPNYSSELNVNALLLGDSALYLCASSLGSGLGTEAFFGQGTRLTVV.

This clone has a single count. The chain employs TRBV28 and TRBJ2-1; 9 bases align to TRBD2. The germline V gene encodes CDR1 MDHEN and CDR2 SYDVKM. Losses at the gene ends were 7 bases for V and 4 bases for J; bases not matched to a gene: 11. The CDR3 is made up of 16 amino acids. The CDR3 reads CASTTSSGRSYNEQFF. In DNA form, the CDR3 reads TGTGCCAGCACTACATCGAGCGGGAGGTCTTACAATGAGCAGTTCTTC.

This sequence joins TRBV2 and TRBJ2-1; 9 nucleotides agree with TRBD2. V trimming: 2 bases; J trimming: 8 bases; junction bases outside the gene matches: 10. The CDR3 covers 16 residues. Looked up from germline, CDR1 is SNHLY and CDR2 is FYNNEI. The CDR3 DNA reads as TGTGCCAGCAGTGAAATTGGCGGGAGGGCGAGGGATGAGCAGTTCTTC. This gives the protein CASSEIGGRARDEQFF.

The sample holds one count of this clone. The rearrangement joins TRBV5-1 to TRBJ2-7; 8 positions agree with TRBD1. Trimming at V came to 4 bases and at J to 5 bases, leaving 8 bases not matched to a gene. Germline CDR1 SGHRS, CDR2 YFSETQ. The CDR3 runs to 14 residues. In DNA, the CDR3 is TGCGCCAGCAGCAAGGACAGGGTTAATAACGAGCAGTACTTC. Protein sequence: CASSKDRVNNEQYF.

The chain couples TRBV24-1 to TRBJ1-1, with a possible D match to TRBD1 (5 bases). Between the trimmed V and J ends, which lost 7 bases and 4 bases, there was a span of 15 bases. There are 14 residues in the CDR3. Germline CDR1 reads KGHDR; CDR2 reads SFDVKD. CDR3 nucleotide sequence: TGTGCCACCAGAACTTCAGGGCATAGCACTGAAGCTTTCTTT. Translating gives CATRTSGHSTEAFF.

CDR3 coding DNA: TGTGCCAGCAGCCCCCGGGACTACCTCCGGGAGCAGTACTTC. Its translation is CASSPRDYLREQYF. The V and J genes are TRBV5-4 and TRBJ2-7, with 7 bases identical to TRBD2. CDR3 length equals 14 residues. Looked up from germline, CDR1 is SGHNT and CDR2 is YYREEE (reference sequence). With 4 bases clipped from V and 7 bases from J, the junction kept 11 bases outside the gene matches.

The CDR3 region has the DNA TGTGCCAGCAGTTACAGTGGACAGGGATCCACTGAAGCTTTCTTT. Its protein is CASSYSGQGSTEAFF. J is TRBJ1-1 and V is TRBV6-5; 8 positions match TRBD1. The CDR3 consists of 15 residues. Trimming cost V 2 bases and J 4 bases; bases outside gene matches: 6. From germline, CDR1 is MNHEY and CDR2 SVGAGI.

The rearrangement uses TRBV5-1 and TRBJ2-7; 7 bases fit TRBD1. The CDR3 totals 14 residues. V lost 9 bases and J lost 0; bases outside the gene matches: 9. In germline, CDR1 is SGHRS, CDR2 YFSETQ. DNA for the CDR3: TGCGCCACTTCGCCCGGGACAGCCTCCTACGAGCAGTACTTC. This sequence encodes CATSPGTASYEQYF.

The V and J genes are TRBV7-2 and TRBJ2-7; 8 bases are shared with TRBD2. V lost 2 bases, J lost 2 bases, and 8 bases stayed unmatched. Germline V gives CDR1 SGHTA, CDR2 FQGNSA. The CDR3 has 16 amino acids. The CDR3: CASSLSLAGGAYEQYF. The CDR3 nucleotides read TGTGCCAGCAGCTTATCATTGGCGGGAGGTGCCTACGAGCAGTACTTC.

The genes are TRBV7-2 and TRBJ2-7; 7 bases fit TRBD1. The junction had 5 bases not matched to a gene; V was cut back by 1 base and J by 5 bases. The CDR3 is 14 amino acids. Germline V gene sequence: CDR1 SGHTA, CDR2 FQGNSA. CDR3 nucleotide sequence: TGTGCCAGCAGCTTAGTAGGGGGCAAGGACGAGCAGTACTTC. The encoded protein is CASSLVGGKDEQYF.

This clone was counted a single time. Here the CDR3 reads CSVEGPGDEQYF. CDR3 DNA sequence: TGCAGCGTTGAAGGACCCGGGGACGAGCAGTACTTC. The chain recombines TRBV29-1 with TRBJ2-7, with D tentatively TRBD2 (5 bases). This CDR3 spans 12 amino acids. Germline V gene lookup returns CDR1 SQVTM and CDR2 ANQGSEA. V gave up 1 base and J gave up 5 bases, with 9 bases separating them.

This chain connects TRBV5-1 to TRBJ2-5, with TRBD2 matching over 9 bases. The germline CDR1 and CDR2 sequences are SGHRS and YFSETQ. The CDR3 covers 18 residues. Trimming at V came to 0 bases and at J to 0 bases, leaving 9 bases not matched to a gene. CDR3 bases: TGCGCCAGCAGCTTGGGTGTTGGTCTAGCGGGGAACCAAGAGACCCAGTACTTC. It specifies CASSLGVGLAGNQETQYF.

The chain combines TRBV6-6 with TRBJ2-1; D ambiguous. V was trimmed by 2 bases and J by 9 bases, leaving 8 bases between them. This CDR3 is built from 12 residues. The V gene's germline CDR1 is MNHNY and CDR2 SVGAGI (reference sequence). DNA of the CDR3: TGTGCCAGCAGTTACACAAGGAGTGAGCAGTTCTTC. Protein product: CASSYTRSEQFF.

Many counts were recorded for this clone. This sequence joins TRBV7-2 and TRBJ2-7, with 7 bases aligning to TRBD2. CDR1 is SGHTA and CDR2 is FQGNSA in the germline V gene. Trimming at V came to 5 bases and at J to 11 bases, leaving 18 bases not matched to a gene. CDR3 length: 15 residues. CDR3 nucleotide sequence: TGTGCCAGCAGCCCCCCGGGACTATCGTCGGGCGGGAAGTACTTC. It codes for CASSPPGLSSGGKYF.

The CDR3 bases are TGTGCCAGCAGCCCGACAGATATTCAAGAGACCCAGTACTTC. As protein: CASSPTDIQETQYF. The genes are TRBV28 and TRBJ2-5; D perhaps matches TRBD1 (5 bases). The V end lost 6 bases, the J end lost 2 bases, and 13 bases lay between the germline ends. The CDR3 extends over 14 amino acids. CDR1 and CDR2 (germline): MDHEN, SYDVKM. Based on the CDR3 plus reference TRBV28 and TRBJ2-5, the full variable domain is DVKVTQSSRYLVKRTGEKVFLECVQDMDHENMFWYRQDPGLGLRLIYFSYDVKMKEKGDIPEGYSVSREKKERFSLILESASTNQTSMYLCASSPTDIQETQYFGPGTRLLVL.